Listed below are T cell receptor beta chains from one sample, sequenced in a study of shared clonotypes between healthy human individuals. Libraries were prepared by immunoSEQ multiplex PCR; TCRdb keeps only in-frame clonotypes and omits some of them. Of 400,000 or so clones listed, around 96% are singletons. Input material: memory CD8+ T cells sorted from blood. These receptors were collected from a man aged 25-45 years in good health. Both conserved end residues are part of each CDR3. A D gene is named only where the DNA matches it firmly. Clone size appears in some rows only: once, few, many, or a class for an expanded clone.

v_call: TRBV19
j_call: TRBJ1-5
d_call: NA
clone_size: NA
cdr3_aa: CASDSLVLNQPQHF
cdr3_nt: TGTGCCAGTGACAGTTTGGTCCTTAATCAGCCCCAGCATTTT

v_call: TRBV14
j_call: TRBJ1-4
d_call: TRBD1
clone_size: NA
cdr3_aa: CASSQGIGTGRNEKLFF
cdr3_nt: TGTGCCAGCAGCCAAGGCATTGGGACAGGCCGCAATGAAAAACTGTTTTTT

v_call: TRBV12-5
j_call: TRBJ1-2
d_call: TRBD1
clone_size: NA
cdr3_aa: CASGPSGQEVDGYTF
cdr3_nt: TGTGCTAGTGGTCCCTCAGGACAGGAGGTGGATGGCTACACCTTC

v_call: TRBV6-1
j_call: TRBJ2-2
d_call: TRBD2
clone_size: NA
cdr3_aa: CASSVPLAGLKTTGELFF
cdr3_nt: TGTGCCAGCAGTGTCCCTCTAGCGGGACTTAAGACCACCGGGGAGCTGTTTTTT

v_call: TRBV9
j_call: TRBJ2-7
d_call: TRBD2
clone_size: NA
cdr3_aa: CASSAGLAGSYEQYF
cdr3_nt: TGTGCCAGCAGCGCGGGACTAGCGGGAAGCTACGAGCAGTACTTC

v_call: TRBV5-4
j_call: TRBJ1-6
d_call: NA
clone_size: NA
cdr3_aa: CASSSGGGSDSSYNSPLHF
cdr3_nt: TGTGCCAGCAGCTCCGGAGGTGGGTCTGATAGCTCCTATAATTCACCCCTCCACTTT

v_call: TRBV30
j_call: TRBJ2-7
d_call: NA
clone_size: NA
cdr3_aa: CAWREESSYEQYF
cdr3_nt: TGTGCCTGGAGGGAAGAAAGCTCCTACGAGCAGTACTTC

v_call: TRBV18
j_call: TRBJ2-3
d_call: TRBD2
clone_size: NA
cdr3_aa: CASSYSGRYTDTQYF
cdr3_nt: TGTGCCAGCTCATATAGCGGGAGGTACACAGATACGCAGTATTTT

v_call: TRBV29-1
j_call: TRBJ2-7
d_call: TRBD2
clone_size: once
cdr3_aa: CSVLAGVSYEQYF
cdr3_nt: TGCAGCGTGCTAGCGGGAGTGTCCTACGAGCAGTACTTC

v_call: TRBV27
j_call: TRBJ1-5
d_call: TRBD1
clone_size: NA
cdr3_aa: CASLTGEDQPQHF
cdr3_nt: TGTGCCAGCCTAACAGGGGAGGATCAGCCCCAGCATTTT

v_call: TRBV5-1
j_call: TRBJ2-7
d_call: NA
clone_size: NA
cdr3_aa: CASSLESGDGYEQYF
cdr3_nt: TGCGCCAGCAGCTTGGAGTCAGGGGACGGATACGAGCAGTACTTC

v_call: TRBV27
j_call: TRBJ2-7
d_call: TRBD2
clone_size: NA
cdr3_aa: CASSVTSLPSQQYF
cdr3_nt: TGTGCCAGCAGCGTGACTAGCCTCCCATCGCAGCAGTACTTC